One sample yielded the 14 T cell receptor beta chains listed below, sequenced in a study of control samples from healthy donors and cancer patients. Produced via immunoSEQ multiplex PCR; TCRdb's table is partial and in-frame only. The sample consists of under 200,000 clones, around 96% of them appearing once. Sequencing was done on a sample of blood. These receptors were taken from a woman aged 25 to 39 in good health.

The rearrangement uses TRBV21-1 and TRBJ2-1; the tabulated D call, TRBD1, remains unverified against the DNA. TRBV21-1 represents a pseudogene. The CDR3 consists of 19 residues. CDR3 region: CASSTAPGQGALWINEQFF. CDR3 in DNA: TGTGCCAGCAGCACAGCACCGGGACAGGGGGCCTTGTGGATTAATGAGCAGTTCTTC.

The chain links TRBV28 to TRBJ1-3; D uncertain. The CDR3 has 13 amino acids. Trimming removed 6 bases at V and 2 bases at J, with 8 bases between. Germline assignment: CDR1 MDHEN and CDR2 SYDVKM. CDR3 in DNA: TGTGCCAGCAGCCCCCCCCCTGGAAACACCATATATTTT. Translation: CASSPPPGNTIYF.

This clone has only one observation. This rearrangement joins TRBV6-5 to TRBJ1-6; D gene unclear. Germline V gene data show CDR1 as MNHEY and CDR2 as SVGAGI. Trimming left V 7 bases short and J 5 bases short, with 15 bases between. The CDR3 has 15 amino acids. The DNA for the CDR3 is TGTGCCAGCACTCCGCAGCGGTTCGATAATTCACCCCTCCACTTT. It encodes CASTPQRFDNSPLHF.

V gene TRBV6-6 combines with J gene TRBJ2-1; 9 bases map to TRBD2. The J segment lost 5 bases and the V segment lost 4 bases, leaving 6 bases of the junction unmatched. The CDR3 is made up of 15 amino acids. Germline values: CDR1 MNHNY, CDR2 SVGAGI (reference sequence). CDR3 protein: CASSWKREDHNEQFF. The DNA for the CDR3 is TGTGCCAGCAGTTGGAAGCGGGAGGATCACAATGAGCAGTTCTTC.

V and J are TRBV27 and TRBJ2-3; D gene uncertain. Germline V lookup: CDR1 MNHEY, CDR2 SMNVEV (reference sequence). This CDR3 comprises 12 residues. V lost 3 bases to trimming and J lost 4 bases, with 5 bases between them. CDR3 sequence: CASSFPPDTQYF. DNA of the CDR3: TGTGCCAGCAGTTTCCCCCCAGATACGCAGTATTTT.

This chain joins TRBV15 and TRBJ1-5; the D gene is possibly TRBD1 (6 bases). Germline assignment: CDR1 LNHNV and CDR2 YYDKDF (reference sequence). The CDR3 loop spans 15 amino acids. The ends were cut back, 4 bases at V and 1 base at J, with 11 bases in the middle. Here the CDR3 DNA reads TGTGCCACCAGCATGGGGGGCGAGAGCAATCAGCCCCAGCATTTT. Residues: CATSMGGESNQPQHF.

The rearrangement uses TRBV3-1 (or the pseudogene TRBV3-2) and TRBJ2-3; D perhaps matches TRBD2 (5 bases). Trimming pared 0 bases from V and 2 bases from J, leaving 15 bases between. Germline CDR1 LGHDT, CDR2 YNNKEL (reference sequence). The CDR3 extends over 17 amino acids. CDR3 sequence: CASSQEAWSGTTDTQYF. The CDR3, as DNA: TGTGCCAGCAGCCAAGAGGCCTGGAGCGGTACCACAGATACGCAGTATTTT.

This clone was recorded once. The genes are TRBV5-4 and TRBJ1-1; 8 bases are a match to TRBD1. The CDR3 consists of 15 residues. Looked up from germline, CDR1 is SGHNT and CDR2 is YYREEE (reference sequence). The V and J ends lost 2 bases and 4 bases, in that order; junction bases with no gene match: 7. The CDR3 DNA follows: TGTGCCAGCAGCTTAAGGACAGGGCCGGGCACTGAAGCTTTCTTT. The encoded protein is CASSLRTGPGTEAFF.

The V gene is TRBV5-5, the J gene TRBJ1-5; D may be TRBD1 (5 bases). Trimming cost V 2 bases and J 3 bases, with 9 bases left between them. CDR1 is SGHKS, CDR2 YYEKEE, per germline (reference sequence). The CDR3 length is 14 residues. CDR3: CASSLAGTNQPQHF. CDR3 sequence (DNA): TGTGCCAGCAGCTTAGCGGGGACCAATCAGCCCCAGCATTTT.

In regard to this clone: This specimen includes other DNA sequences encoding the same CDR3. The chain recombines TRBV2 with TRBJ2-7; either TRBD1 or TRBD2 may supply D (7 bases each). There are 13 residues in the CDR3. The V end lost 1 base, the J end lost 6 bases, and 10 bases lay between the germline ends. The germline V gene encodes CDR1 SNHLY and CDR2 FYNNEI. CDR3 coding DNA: TGTGCCAGCAGTGAAGTCAGGGGGGGCGAGCAGTACTTC. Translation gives CASSEVRGGEQYF.

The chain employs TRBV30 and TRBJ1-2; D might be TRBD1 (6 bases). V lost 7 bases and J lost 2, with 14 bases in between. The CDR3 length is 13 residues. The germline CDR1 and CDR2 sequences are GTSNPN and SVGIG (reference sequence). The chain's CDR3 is CAFRTARNYGYTF. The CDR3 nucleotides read TGTGCCTTCCGGACAGCGAGGAACTATGGCTACACCTTC.

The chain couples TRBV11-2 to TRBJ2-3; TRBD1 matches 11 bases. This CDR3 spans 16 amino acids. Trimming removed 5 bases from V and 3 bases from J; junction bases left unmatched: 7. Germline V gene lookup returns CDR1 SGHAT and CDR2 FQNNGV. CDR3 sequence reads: CASSPPGQGGTDTQYF. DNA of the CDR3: TGTGCCAGCAGCCCGCCGGGACAGGGGGGAACAGATACGCAGTATTTT.

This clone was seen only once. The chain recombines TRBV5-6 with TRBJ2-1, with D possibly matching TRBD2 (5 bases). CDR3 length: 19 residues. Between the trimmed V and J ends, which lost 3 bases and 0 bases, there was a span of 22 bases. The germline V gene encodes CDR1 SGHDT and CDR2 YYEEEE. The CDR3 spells CASSSWGEPSLGSYNEQFF. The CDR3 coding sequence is TGTGCCAGCAGCTCCTGGGGAGAGCCCTCTCTGGGCTCCTACAATGAGCAGTTCTTC. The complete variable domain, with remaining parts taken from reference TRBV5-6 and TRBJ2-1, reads DAGVTQSPTHLIKTRGQQVTLRCSPKSGHDTVSWYQQALGQGPQFIFQYYEEEERQRGNFPDRFSGHQFPNYSSELNVNALLLGDSALYLCASSSWGEPSLGSYNEQFFGPGTRLTVL.

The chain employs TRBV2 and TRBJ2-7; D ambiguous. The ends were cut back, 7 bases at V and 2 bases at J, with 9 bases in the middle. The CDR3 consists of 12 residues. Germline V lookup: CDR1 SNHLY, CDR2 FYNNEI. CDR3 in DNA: TGTGCCAGCACTCGGCCAACCTACGAGCAGTACTTC. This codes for CASTRPTYEQYF. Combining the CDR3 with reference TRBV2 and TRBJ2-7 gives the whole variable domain EPEVTQTPSHQVTQMGQEVILRCVPISNHLYFYWYRQILGQKVEFLVSFYNNEISEKSEIFDDQFSVERPDGSNFTLKIRSTKLEDSAMYFCASTRPTYEQYFGPGTRLTVT.